The rows below give T cell receptor beta chains drawn from one sample of a study of beta chain features in type 1 diabetes. Produced via immunoSEQ multiplex PCR; TCRdb's table is partial and in-frame only. The sample has 250,000 to 300,000 clones; 20% to 25% are singletons. The source material was naive CD4+ T cells from blood. Receptors originate from a woman aged 30 to 39 with type 1 diabetes. Both conserved end residues are part of each CDR3.

TRBJ1-2 TRBV7-9 CASSLLGSYGYTF
TRBJ1-1 TRBV7-9 CASSSTRTGVFF
TRBJ2-3 TRBV29-1 CSVASNTQYF
TRBJ2-3 TRBV7-3 CASSPGTRYSVTQYF
TRBJ1-4 TRBV5-1 CASSDGDRGTNEKLFF
TRBJ1-1 TRBV7-2 CASSLDHINTEAFF
TRBJ2-2 TRBV5-4 CASSEGQGVGELFF
TRBJ2-1 TRBV11-2 CASSLSDNEQFF
TRBJ2-5 TRBV25-1 CASSEWTGNQETQYF
TRBJ1-5 TRBV21-1 CASSKSSAGLYSNQPQHF
TRBJ2-1 TRBV4-1 CASSPHGLVAGYGEQFF
TRBJ2-1 TRBV14 CASSPQSGSYQEQFF
TRBJ2-5 TRBV5-1 CASSLETSRETQYF
TRBJ2-3 TRBV7-9 CASSPGQGILTDTQYF
TRBJ1-1 TRBV29-1 CSTGARKGAFF
TRBJ1-1 TRBV19 CASSMNARNTEAFF